Below, 2 T cell receptor beta chains from the same sample are listed, as sequenced in a study of T cell responses to AZD1222 COVID-19 vaccine. Some clones are missing from TCRdb's copy, which holds only in-frame ones; the method was immunoSEQ multiplex PCR. Among some 120,000 clones listed, more than 85% were seen once. The sequencing used peripheral blood, collected on day 0 of AZD1222 vaccination. These receptor sequences come from an adult in good health.

V usage is TRBV24-1 and J usage is TRBJ2-1; D remains unclear. The germline gives CDR1 KGHDR, CDR2 SFDVKD. Trimming cost V 5 bases and J 3 bases, with 10 bases left between them. The CDR3 sequence is 14 residues long. CDR3 region: CATSGAPLYNEQFF. CDR3 sequence (DNA): TGTGCCACCAGTGGCGCACCCCTCTACAATGAGCAGTTCTTC.

This clone has more than one count but fewer than ten. V is TRBV21-1 and J is TRBJ2-3; the DNA was not used to check the table's D call, TRBD2. TRBV21-1 represents a pseudogene. The CDR3 has 18 amino acids. As DNA, the CDR3 is TGTGCCAGCAGCAAAGATGGGGGGGGGCCCTACCCCACAGATACGCAGTATTTT. It codes for CASSKDGGGPYPTDTQYF.